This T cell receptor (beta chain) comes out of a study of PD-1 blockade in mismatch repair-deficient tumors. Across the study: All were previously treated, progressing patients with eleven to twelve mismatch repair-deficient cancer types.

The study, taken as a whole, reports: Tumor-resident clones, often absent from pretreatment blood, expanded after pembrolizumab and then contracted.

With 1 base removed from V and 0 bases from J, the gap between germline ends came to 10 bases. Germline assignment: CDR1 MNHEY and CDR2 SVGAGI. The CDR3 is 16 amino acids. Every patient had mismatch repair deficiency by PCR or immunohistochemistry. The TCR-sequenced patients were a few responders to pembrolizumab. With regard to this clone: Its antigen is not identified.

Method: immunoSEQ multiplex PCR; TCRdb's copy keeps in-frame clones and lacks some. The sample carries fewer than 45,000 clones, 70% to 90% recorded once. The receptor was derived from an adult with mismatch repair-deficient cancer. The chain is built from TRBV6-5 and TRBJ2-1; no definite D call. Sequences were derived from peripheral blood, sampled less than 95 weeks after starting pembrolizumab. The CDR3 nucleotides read TGTGCCAGCAGTTACTTGGGAAGGGTCTCCTACAATGAGCAGTTCTTC. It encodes CASSYLGRVSYNEQFF.